This T cell receptor (beta chain) is from a study of somatic mutations in cytotoxic T cells in rheumatoid arthritis. V lost 2 bases to trimming and J lost 5 bases, with 10 bases between them. This CDR3 is built from 14 residues. Germline lookup yields CDR1 MNHEY and CDR2 SVGAGI. Some clones are missing from TCRdb's copy, which holds only in-frame ones; the method was immunoSEQ multiplex PCR. The table lists about 19,000 clones, around 85% of them singletons, with roughly 15% in the top ten. Female donors made up around three fifths of the healthy controls, blood donors whose median age was 56 years (range roughly 21-80).

The receptor was isolated from a man aged 40-49 years in good health. The sample consisted of CD8+ T cells sorted from blood. The chain joins TRBV6-5 to TRBJ2-1; maybe TRBD1 (5 bases). The CDR3 loop reads CASSYGAGDNEQFF. CDR3 nucleotide sequence: TGTGCCAGCAGTTACGGGGCAGGAGACAATGAGCAGTTCTTC.